This TCR beta chain derives from a study of cytomegalovirus exposure and HLA in healthy donors. The study ran its PCR with 60 Vbeta and 13 Jbeta primers. Measured with immunoSEQ multiplex PCR; TCRdb has only the in-frame clones, and not every one. The data show around 230,000 clones, about three quarters seen once. Points on this clone: Antigen unknown.

Study-level findings and limits: Judged likely to be a sequencing artifact was a cluster of highly shared sequence variants. Accurate prediction of HLA-A and HLA-B alleles (for most subjects) was reportedly achieved from TCR beta sequences. Segments of the TCR beta V type were, in most cases, productive about 87% or about 30% of the time in an earlier analysis. Analyzed later, most CMV-associated TCR beta chains appeared HLA-restricted.

The CDR3 contains 18 residues. Germline CDR1 and CDR2: SQVTM and ANQGSEA. The V end was cut by 4 bases, the J end by 0 bases, with 24 bases between. The TCR was taken from a boy under 18 in good health and CMV-seronegative. The genes are TRBV29-1 and TRBJ1-1; D not resolved. Sequenced: PBMCs. The CDR3 reads CSVVRWASFGSVNTEAFF. The CDR3 region has the DNA TGCAGCGTTGTCCGCTGGGCCTCTTTTGGGTCGGTGAACACTGAAGCTTTCTTT. Full variable domain (rest looked up from reference TRBV29-1 and TRBJ1-1): SAVISQKPSRDICQRGTSLTIQCQVDSQVTMMFWYRQQPGQSLTLIATANQGSEATYESGFVIDKFPISRPNLTFSTLTVSNMSPEDSSIYLCSVVRWASFGSVNTEAFFGQGTRLTVV.